This section outlines one TCR beta chain sequence together with its context. What it binds is unknown. This sample stems from a study of response to subunit inactivated influenza vaccine. Whole-study results and caveats: The authors put forward the suggestion that each seasonal influenza vaccination may bring in only a limited number of new T cells.

The CDR3 has 14 amino acids. The germline V and J ends were trimmed by 7 bases and 5 bases, with 18 bases remaining between them. MiXCR was run by TCRdb on the RT-PCR reads, yielding one entry per CDR3 protein. This table holds around 580,000 distinct CDR3 sequences, 12% found once. The clonotype was recovered from a man in his fifties or sixties who received an inactivated influenza vaccine. The V and J genes are TRBV12-3 or TRBV12-4 and TRBJ2-7; a possible D gene is TRBD2 (6 bases). Sequenced material: PBMCs from blood, taken on the day of vaccination. The CDR3 sequence: CASTHRGASNEQYF. The CDR3, as DNA: TGTGCCAGCACCCACCGCGGGGCATCCAACGAGCAGTACTTC.